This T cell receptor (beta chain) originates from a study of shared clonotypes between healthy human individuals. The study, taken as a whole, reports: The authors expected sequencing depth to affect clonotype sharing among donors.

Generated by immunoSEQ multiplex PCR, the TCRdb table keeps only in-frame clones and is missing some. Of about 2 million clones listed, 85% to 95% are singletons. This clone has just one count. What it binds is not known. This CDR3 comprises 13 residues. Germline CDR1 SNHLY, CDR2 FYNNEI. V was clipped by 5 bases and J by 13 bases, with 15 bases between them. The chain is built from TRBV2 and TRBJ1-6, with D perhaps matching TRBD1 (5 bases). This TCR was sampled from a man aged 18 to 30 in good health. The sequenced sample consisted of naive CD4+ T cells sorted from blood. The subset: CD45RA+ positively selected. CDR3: CASSLKQGPPLHF. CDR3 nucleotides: TGTGCCAGCAGTCTAAAGCAGGGTCCCCCCCTCCACTTT.